This T cell receptor beta chain was recorded in a study of shared clonotypes between healthy human individuals. Overall study findings and caveats: A handful of donors shared approximately 5% of their naive CD4 clonotypes.

About this clone: The target antigen is unknown.

V was pared by 3 bases and J by 7 bases, with 9 bases of the junction left unmatched. From germline, CDR1 is KGHSH and CDR2 LQKENI. The CDR3 contains 14 residues. Assay execution proceeded at the deep level. Here immunoSEQ multiplex PCR was the method, and the copy in TCRdb shows in-frame clones only, minus some. This sample has a few million clones, with 90% to 95% found just once. V is TRBV18 and J is TRBJ2-7, with 7 nucleotides matching TRBD1. The source is a man aged 18 to 29 in good health. Sample: naive CD4+ T cells sorted from blood. Regarding subset: CD45RA+ positively selected. The chain's CDR3 is CASSPGQKAREQYF. The CDR3 bases are TGTGCCAGCTCACCGGGACAGAAGGCCAGGGAGCAGTACTTC.